The T cell receptor beta chain under discussion was sequenced for a study of identical twins. Broader study findings: The study found weaker excess twin sharing in beta out-of-frame sequences.

Trimming pared 6 bases from V and 8 bases from J, leaving 8 bases between. CDR3 length equals 11 residues. CDR1 and CDR2 (germline): ENHRY, SYGVKD. This clonotype was found many times. Its antigen is unidentified. Unique molecular identifiers were present on the cDNA, which also gained a universal primer site by template switching. TCRdb fed the 5' RACE reads into MiXCR, producing one record per CDR3 protein. The repertoire consists of over 600,000 distinct CDR3 sequences, with 21% occurring once and the leading ten covering around 4.5%. Separately, the same data were catalogued under a study of T cells expressing NK-cell markers. This second study says: In roughly 6 donors, dominant CD3+CD56+NKG2C+ clones formed about 1.0-7.0% of CD8+ cells.

The sequence was obtained from a woman in her late teens or twenties in good health. The sequenced sample was PBMCs. The chain combines TRBV10-3 with TRBJ2-1; a possible D gene is TRBD2 (5 bases). This chain's CDR3 is CAISVGDEQFF. The CDR3 DNA is TGTGCCATCAGCGTCGGGGATGAGCAGTTCTTC.